What follows are 5 T cell receptor beta chains derived from one specimen sequenced in a study of blood T cell repertoires in COVID-19. The table came from immunoSEQ multiplex PCR; TCRdb's copy has only in-frame clones and leaves some out. The sample consists of 130,000 or so clones, around 77% of them appearing once. Input material: peripheral blood. These receptors were taken from a human donor in a cohort sampled during active COVID-19.

Only a few counts were recorded for this clone. CDR3 loop: CASSLVQDTEAFF. The CDR3 bases are TGTGCCAGCAGCTTAGTCCAGGACACTGAAGCTTTCTTT. The rearrangement links TRBV7-8 to TRBJ1-1; D gene unclear. The length of the CDR3 is 13 residues. Germline V lookup: CDR1 SGHVS, CDR2 FQNEAQ. The germline V and J ends were trimmed by 1 base and 3 bases, with 6 bases remaining between them.

The rearrangement joins TRBV28 to TRBJ1-5; 8 nucleotides agree with TRBD1. The germline CDR1 and CDR2 sequences are MDHEN and SYDVKM. CDR3 size: 15 residues. J gave up 2 bases and V 4 bases, and 4 bases lay outside the gene matches. In nucleotides, the CDR3 is TGTGCCAGCAGTTCGCCAGGGGGCGGCAATCAGCCCCAGCATTTT. Amino acids: CASSSPGGGNQPQHF.

The V and J genes are TRBV30 and TRBJ1-2; 7 positions agree with TRBD1. The CDR3 extends over 13 amino acids. Looked up from germline, CDR1 is GTSNPN and CDR2 is SVGIG (reference sequence). V shed 3 bases, J shed 6 bases, and the junction held 7 bases outside the gene matches. In DNA, the CDR3 is TGTGCCTGGAGCCCTTTCAGGGGGAATGGCTACACCTTC. Translating gives CAWSPFRGNGYTF.

The rearrangement joins TRBV11-1 to TRBJ2-5; 8 bases agree with TRBD2. The CDR3 consists of 15 residues. Trimming at V came to 3 bases and at J to 4 bases, leaving 7 bases not matched to a gene. Germline loops: CDR1 SGHAT, CDR2 FQDESV (reference sequence). The CDR3 nucleotides read TGTGCCAGCAGCTTGGCCGGGAGGGCCCCAGAGACCCAGTACTTC. This translates into CASSLAGRAPETQYF.

The chain links TRBV14 to TRBJ2-7, with no clear D. This CDR3 comprises 16 residues. Germline-derived CDR1 and CDR2 are SGHDN and FVKESK. Trimming removed 2 bases from V and 0 bases from J, with 14 bases in between. The CDR3: CASSQRPQVFSYEQYF. The CDR3 bases are TGTGCCAGCAGCCAAAGGCCCCAGGTTTTCTCCTACGAGCAGTACTTC.